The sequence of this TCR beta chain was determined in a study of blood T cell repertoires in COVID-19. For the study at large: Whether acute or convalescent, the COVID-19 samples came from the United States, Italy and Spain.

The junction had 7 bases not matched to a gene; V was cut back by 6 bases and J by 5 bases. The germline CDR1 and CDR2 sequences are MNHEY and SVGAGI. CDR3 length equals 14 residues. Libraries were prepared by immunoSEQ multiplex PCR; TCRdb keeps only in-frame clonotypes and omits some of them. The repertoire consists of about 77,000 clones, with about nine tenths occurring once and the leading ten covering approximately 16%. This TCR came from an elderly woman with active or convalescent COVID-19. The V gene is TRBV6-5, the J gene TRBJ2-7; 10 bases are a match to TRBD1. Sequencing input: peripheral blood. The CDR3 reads CASRKTGGLNEQYF. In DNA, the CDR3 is TGTGCCAGCAGGAAGACAGGGGGCCTCAACGAGCAGTACTTC.